One sample yielded the 21 T cell receptor beta chains listed below, sequenced in a study of blood T cell repertoires in COVID-19. Assay: immunoSEQ multiplex PCR; the TCRdb copy retains only in-frame clones and omits some. The sample consists of approximately 300,000 clones, approximately 86% of them appearing once. Source material: PBMCs or T cells enriched from blood (not recorded which). These receptors originate from a woman aged 18 to 35 who had recovered from COVID-19.

The chain combines TRBV7-9 with TRBJ2-2; 10 bases map to TRBD1. The CDR3 has 17 residues. J was trimmed by 2 bases and V by 5 bases; bases with no gene match: 8. From germline, CDR1 is SEHNR and CDR2 FQNEAQ (reference sequence). The CDR3 nucleotides are TGTGCCAGCAGCACCGGACAGGGGGAGATCAACACCGGGGAGCTGTTTTTT. Translated, it gives CASSTGQGEINTGELFF.

This clone showed up many times. The V gene is TRBV5-1, the J gene TRBJ2-2, with TRBD1 identical over 8 bases. The germline V gene has CDR1 SGHRS and CDR2 YFSETQ. The CDR3 has 15 amino acids. Losses at the gene ends were 3 bases for V and 1 base for J; bases not matched to a gene: 2. The CDR3 region is CASSSRGQNTGELFF. The CDR3 region has the DNA TGCGCCAGCAGCTCCAGGGGGCAGAACACCGGGGAGCTGTTTTTT.

The rearrangement links TRBV15 to TRBJ1-4; 9 nucleotides match TRBD1. Trimming at V came to 0 bases and at J to 5 bases, leaving 4 bases not matched to a gene. The V gene's germline CDR1 is LNHNV and CDR2 YYDKDF (reference sequence). The CDR3 loop spans 16 amino acids. CDR3 sequence reads: CATSRDLGTGNEKLFF. The CDR3 bases are TGTGCCACCAGCAGAGATCTCGGGACAGGGAATGAAAAACTGTTTTTT.

The chain uses TRBV13 and TRBJ1-3; the D gene is possibly TRBD1 (5 bases). The CDR3 sequence is 16 residues long. The V end was cut by 5 bases, the J end by 0 bases, with 14 bases between. The V gene's germline CDR1 is PRHDT and CDR2 FYEKMQ (reference sequence). CDR3 sequence (DNA): TGTGCCAGCAGCATTTTCGACAGAGCCTCTGGAAACACCATATATTTT. Amino acid sequence: CASSIFDRASGNTIYF.

The V call is TRBV7-2, the J call TRBJ2-3, with 12 bases matching TRBD2. The CDR3 is 15 residues long. The germline V gene has CDR1 SGHTA and CDR2 FQGNSA. V was clipped by 6 bases and J by 5 bases; unmatched bases: 6. As DNA, the CDR3 is TGTGCCAGCAGTCCTAGCGGGGGGGCCTTAGATACGCAGTATTTT. Translating it yields CASSPSGGALDTQYF. The full variable domain, with the rest looked up from reference TRBV7-2 and TRBJ2-3, is GAGVSQSPSNKVTEKGKDVELRCDPISGHTALYWYRQSLGQGLEFLIYFQGNSAPDKSGLPSDRFSAERTGGSVSTLTIQRTQQEDSAVYLCASSPSGGALDTQYFGPGTRLTVL.

The chain combines TRBV5-1 with TRBJ1-6; 9 nucleotides agree with TRBD1. CDR1 is SGHRS and CDR2 is YFSETQ in the germline V gene. CDR3 length equals 17 residues. The trim removed 3 bases at V and 7 bases at J, leaving 11 bases unmatched. The CDR3 sequence: CASSYLSSGTGNSPLHF. The CDR3 DNA sequence: TGCGCCAGCAGCTATTTGAGTTCGGGGACAGGGAATTCACCCCTCCACTTT. Combining the CDR3 with reference TRBV5-1 and TRBJ1-6 gives the whole variable domain KAGVTQTPRYLIKTRGQQVTLSCSPISGHRSVSWYQQTPGQGLQFLFEYFSETQRNKGNFPGRFSGRQFSNSRSEMNVSTLELGDSALYLCASSYLSSGTGNSPLHFGNGTRLTVT.

V gene TRBV27 combines with J gene TRBJ1-2; D is possibly TRBD1 (6 bases). CDR1 is MNHEY, CDR2 SMNVEV, per germline (reference sequence). With 4 bases removed from V and 4 bases from J, the gap between germline ends came to 16 bases. The CDR3 is 15 residues long. CDR3 in amino acids: CASSSAGGAGYGYTF. CDR3 DNA: TGTGCCAGCAGTTCTGCGGGGGGCGCTGGCTATGGCTACACCTTC.

The rearrangement links TRBV19 to TRBJ1-1; perhaps TRBD1 as D (5 bases). CDR1 and CDR2 (germline): LNHDA, SQIVND (reference sequence). V gave up 8 bases and J gave up 0 bases, with 10 bases separating them. The CDR3 contains 13 residues. The CDR3 is CASLDRMNTEAFF. CDR3 DNA sequence: TGTGCCAGTTTAGACAGAATGAACACTGAAGCTTTCTTT.

This clone was observed once. The J gene is TRBJ2-5, the V gene TRBV2; perhaps TRBD2 as D (6 bases). This CDR3 comprises 15 residues. Trimming removed 5 bases at V and 2 bases at J, with 15 bases between. Germline CDR1 SNHLY, CDR2 FYNNEI. The CDR3 is CASSPRGRGQETQYF. CDR3 bases: TGTGCCAGCAGTCCCAGAGGGCGGGGTCAAGAGACCCAGTACTTC.

The chain combines TRBV7-2 with TRBJ2-3; D not resolved. Germline CDR1 is SGHTA and CDR2 is FQGNSA. This CDR3 is built from 14 residues. Trimming removed 8 bases from V and 2 bases from J, with 14 bases in between. The CDR3 DNA reads as TGTGCCAGCGTCCTTGGTAGCTTCACAGATACGCAGTATTTT. Residues: CASVLGSFTDTQYF.

Only one count was recorded for this clone. The chain is built from TRBV7-9 and TRBJ2-3; the D is unclear. Looked up from germline, CDR1 is SEHNR and CDR2 is FQNEAQ (reference sequence). The CDR3 is 12 residues long. V was trimmed by 8 bases and J by 4 bases, leaving 10 bases between them. CDR3 DNA sequence: TGTGCCAGCCGTTTCGGTTCAGATACGCAGTATTTT. It is translated as CASRFGSDTQYF.

In this sample, this clone turned up a few times. The chain carries TRBV6-6 and TRBJ2-3, with D possibly matching TRBD2 (6 bases). Germline CDR1 MNHNY, CDR2 SVGAGI (reference sequence). V gave up 4 bases and J gave up 2 bases, with 13 bases separating them. The CDR3 consists of 15 residues. The CDR3: CASSWAGRFTDTQYF. The CDR3 nucleotides read TGTGCCAGCAGTTGGGCGGGACGATTCACAGATACGCAGTATTTT.

Note on this clone: Within the sample, other DNA sequences also encode this same CDR3. V is TRBV7-2 and J is TRBJ2-2, with TRBD1 matching over 9 bases. The CDR3 consists of 14 residues. Losses at the gene ends were 5 bases for V and 5 bases for J; bases not matched to a gene: 3. Germline V gene lookup returns CDR1 SGHTA and CDR2 FQGNSA. CDR3 region: CASSRDRATGELFF. As DNA, the CDR3 is TGTGCCAGCAGCCGGGACAGGGCAACCGGGGAGCTGTTTTTT.

The chain employs TRBV5-1 and TRBJ1-1, with no clear D. V lost 4 bases, J lost 5 bases, and 15 bases lay in between. CDR3 length equals 14 residues. Germline values: CDR1 SGHRS, CDR2 YFSETQ. The DNA for the CDR3 is TGCGCCAGCAGCGAGGGTGCTGGGTATACTGAAGCTTTCTTT. Protein: CASSEGAGYTEAFF.

V and J are TRBV19 and TRBJ2-1; D may be TRBD1 (6 bases). V lost 2 bases to trimming and J lost 3 bases, with 14 bases between them. Germline assignment: CDR1 LNHDA and CDR2 SQIVND (reference sequence). The CDR3 is 16 residues long. The CDR3 here is CASSIQAGEFYNEQFF. CDR3 coding DNA: TGTGCCAGTAGTATACAAGCAGGGGAATTCTACAATGAGCAGTTCTTC.

The V gene is TRBV7-9, the J gene TRBJ2-3; D call uncertain. Trimming removed 1 base at V and 6 bases at J, with 8 bases between. Germline V CDR1 and CDR2: SEHNR, FQNEAQ (reference sequence). The CDR3 contains 13 residues. CDR3 loop: CASSLEWADTQYF. The CDR3 DNA sequence: TGTGCCAGCAGCTTAGAGTGGGCCGATACGCAGTATTTT.

This chain links TRBV7-8 with TRBJ2-5; possible D gene TRBD2, 6 bases. The CDR3 contains 15 residues. CDR1 SGHVS and CDR2 FQNEAQ come from the germline V gene. V lost 2 bases, J lost 1 base, and 11 bases lay in between. This CDR3 is CASSLTGGIQETQYF. As DNA, the CDR3 is TGTGCCAGCAGCTTAACAGGAGGGATCCAAGAGACCCAGTACTTC.

Comment on this clone: The identical CDR3 is also encoded by other nucleotide sequences in the sample. The chain recombines TRBV7-3 with TRBJ2-3; 9 bases line up with TRBD2. V shed 5 bases and J 2 bases; nucleotides not matched to a gene: 5. The CDR3 contains 15 residues. CDR1 is SGHTA and CDR2 is FQGTGA in the germline V gene. The CDR3 spells CASSSSGRVTDTQYF. Here the CDR3 DNA reads TGTGCCAGCAGCAGTAGCGGGAGAGTCACAGATACGCAGTATTTT. Looking up the rest from reference TRBV7-3 and TRBJ2-3 gives the full variable domain: GAGVSQTPSNKVTEKGKYVELRCDPISGHTALYWYRQSLGQGPEFLIYFQGTGAADDSGLPNDRFFAVRPEGSVSTLKIQRTERGDSAVYLCASSSSGRVTDTQYFGPGTRLTVL.

The chain couples TRBV5-1 to TRBJ2-7; 9 bases line up with TRBD2. CDR3 size: 14 residues. The germline V gene has CDR1 SGHRS and CDR2 YFSETQ. V shed 3 bases and J 3 bases; nucleotides not matched to a gene: 4. CDR3 sequence (DNA): TGCGCCAGCAGCTATAGCGGGGGCGACTACGAGCAGTACTTC. This translates into CASSYSGGDYEQYF.

The chain combines TRBV6-4 with TRBJ1-1; 11 bases are a match to TRBD1. Looked up from germline, CDR1 is MRHNA and CDR2 is SNTAGT. J lost 2 bases, V lost 6 bases, and 2 bases had no gene match. The CDR3 has 14 amino acids. CDR3 in DNA: TGTGCCAGCAGAGGACAGGGGGCAAACACTGAAGCTTTCTTT. Protein product: CASRGQGANTEAFF.

V usage is TRBV2 and J usage is TRBJ2-1; D not certain. CDR1 is SNHLY, CDR2 FYNNEI, per germline. Between the trimmed V and J ends, which lost 5 bases and 3 bases, there was a span of 5 bases. This CDR3 is 12 amino acids long. The CDR3 reads CASSYSYNEQFF. CDR3 nucleotide sequence: TGTGCCAGCAGTTATAGCTACAATGAGCAGTTCTTC.